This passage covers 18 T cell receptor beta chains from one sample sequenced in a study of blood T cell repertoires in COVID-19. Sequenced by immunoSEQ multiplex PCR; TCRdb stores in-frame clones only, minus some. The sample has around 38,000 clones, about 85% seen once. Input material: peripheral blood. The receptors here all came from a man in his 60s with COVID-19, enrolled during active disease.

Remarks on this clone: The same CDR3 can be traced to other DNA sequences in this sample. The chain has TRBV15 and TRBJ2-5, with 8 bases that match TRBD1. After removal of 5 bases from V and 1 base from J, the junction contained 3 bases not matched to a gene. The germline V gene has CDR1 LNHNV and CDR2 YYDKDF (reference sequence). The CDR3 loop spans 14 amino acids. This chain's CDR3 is CATSEDRGQETQYF. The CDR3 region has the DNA TGTGCCACCAGCGAAGACAGGGGCCAAGAGACCCAGTACTTC.

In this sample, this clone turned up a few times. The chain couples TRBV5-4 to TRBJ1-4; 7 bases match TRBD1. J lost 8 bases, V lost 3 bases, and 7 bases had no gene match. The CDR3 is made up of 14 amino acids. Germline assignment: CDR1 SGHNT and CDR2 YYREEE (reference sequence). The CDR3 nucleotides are TGTGCCAGCAGCTACAGGGGAGTAGACGAAAAACTGTTTTTT. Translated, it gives CASSYRGVDEKLFF.

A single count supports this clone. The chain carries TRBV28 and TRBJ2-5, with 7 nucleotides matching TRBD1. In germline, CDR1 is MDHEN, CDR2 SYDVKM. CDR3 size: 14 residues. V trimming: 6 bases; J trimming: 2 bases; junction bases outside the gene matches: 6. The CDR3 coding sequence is TGTGCCAGCAGCCCTGGACAGGTTCAAGAGACCCAGTACTTC. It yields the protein CASSPGQVQETQYF.

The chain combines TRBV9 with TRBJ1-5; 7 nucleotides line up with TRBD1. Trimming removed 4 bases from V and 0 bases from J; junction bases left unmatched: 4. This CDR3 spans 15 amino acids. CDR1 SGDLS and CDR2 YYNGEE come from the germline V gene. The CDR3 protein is CASSPGGRSNQPQHF. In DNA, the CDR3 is TGTGCCAGCAGCCCAGGGGGGCGTAGCAATCAGCCCCAGCATTTT. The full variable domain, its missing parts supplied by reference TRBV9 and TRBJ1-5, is DSGVTQTPKHLITATGQRVTLRCSPRSGDLSVYWYQQSLDQGLQFLIQYYNGEERAKGNILERFSAQQFPDLHSELNLSSLELGDSALYFCASSPGGRSNQPQHFGDGTRLSIL.

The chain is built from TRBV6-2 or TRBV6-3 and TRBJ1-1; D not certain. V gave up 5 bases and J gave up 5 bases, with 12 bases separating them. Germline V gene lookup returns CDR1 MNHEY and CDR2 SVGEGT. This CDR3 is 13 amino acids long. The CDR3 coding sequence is TGTGCCAGCAGTCAAACGGGCGGGACTGAAGCTTTCTTT. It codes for CASSQTGGTEAFF.

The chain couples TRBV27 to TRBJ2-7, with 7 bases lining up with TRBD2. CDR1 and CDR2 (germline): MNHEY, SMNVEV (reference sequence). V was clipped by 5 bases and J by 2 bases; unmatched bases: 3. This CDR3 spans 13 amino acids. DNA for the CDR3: TGTGCCAGCAGTCGGGGAGGGGCCTACGAGCAGTACTTC. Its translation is CASSRGGAYEQYF.

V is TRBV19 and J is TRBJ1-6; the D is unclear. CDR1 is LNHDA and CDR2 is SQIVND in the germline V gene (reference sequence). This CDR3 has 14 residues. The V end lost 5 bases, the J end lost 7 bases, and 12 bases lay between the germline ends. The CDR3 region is CASSPRTRNSPLHF. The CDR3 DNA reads TGTGCCAGTAGTCCCCGTACTCGGAATTCACCCCTCCACTTT.

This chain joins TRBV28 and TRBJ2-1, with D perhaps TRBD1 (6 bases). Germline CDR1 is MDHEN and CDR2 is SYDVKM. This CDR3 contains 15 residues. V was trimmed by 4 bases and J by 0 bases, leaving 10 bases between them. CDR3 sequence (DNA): TGTGCCAGCAGTTGGGGGACAACCTCCTACAATGAGCAGTTCTTC. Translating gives CASSWGTTSYNEQFF. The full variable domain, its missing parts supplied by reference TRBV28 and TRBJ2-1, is DVKVTQSSRYLVKRTGEKVFLECVQDMDHENMFWYRQDPGLGLRLIYFSYDVKMKEKGDIPEGYSVSREKKERFSLILESASTNQTSMYLCASSWGTTSYNEQFFGPGTRLTVL.

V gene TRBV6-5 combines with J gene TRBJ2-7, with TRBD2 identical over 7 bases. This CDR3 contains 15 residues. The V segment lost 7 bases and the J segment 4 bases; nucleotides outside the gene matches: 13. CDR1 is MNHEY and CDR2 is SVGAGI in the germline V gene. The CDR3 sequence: CASKRPIREDYEQYF. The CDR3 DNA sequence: TGTGCCAGCAAACGCCCGATACGGGAGGATTACGAGCAGTACTTC.

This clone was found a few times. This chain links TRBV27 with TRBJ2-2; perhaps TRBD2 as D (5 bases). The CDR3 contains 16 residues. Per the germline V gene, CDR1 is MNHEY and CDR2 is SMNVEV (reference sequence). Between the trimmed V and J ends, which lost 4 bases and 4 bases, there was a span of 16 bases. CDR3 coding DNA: TGTGCCAGCAGTTCAGAGGGCGTTTCTGGCACCGGGGAGCTGTTTTTT. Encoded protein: CASSSEGVSGTGELFF.

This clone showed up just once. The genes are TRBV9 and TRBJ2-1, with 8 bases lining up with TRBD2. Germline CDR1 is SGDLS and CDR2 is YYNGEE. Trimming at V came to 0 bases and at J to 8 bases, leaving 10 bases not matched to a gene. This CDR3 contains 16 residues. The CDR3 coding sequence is TGTGCCAGCAGCGTAGGCCCCCAGCGGGGGATGGATGAGCAGTTCTTC. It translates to CASSVGPQRGMDEQFF. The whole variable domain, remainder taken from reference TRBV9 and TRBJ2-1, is DSGVTQTPKHLITATGQRVTLRCSPRSGDLSVYWYQQSLDQGLQFLIQYYNGEERAKGNILERFSAQQFPDLHSELNLSSLELGDSALYFCASSVGPQRGMDEQFFGPGTRLTVL.

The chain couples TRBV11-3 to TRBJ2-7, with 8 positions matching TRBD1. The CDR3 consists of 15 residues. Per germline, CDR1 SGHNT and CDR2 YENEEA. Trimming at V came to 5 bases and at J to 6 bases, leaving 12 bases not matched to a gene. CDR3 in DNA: TGTGCCAGCAGCCAATCCGGGACAGGCCTCTTCGAGCAGTACTTC. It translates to CASSQSGTGLFEQYF.

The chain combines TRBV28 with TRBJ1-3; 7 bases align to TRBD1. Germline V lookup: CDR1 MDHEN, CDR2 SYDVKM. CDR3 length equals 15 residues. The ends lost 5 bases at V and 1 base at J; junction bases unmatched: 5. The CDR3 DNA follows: TGTGCCAGCAGTAACCCACAGGGGTCTGGAAACACCATATATTTT. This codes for CASSNPQGSGNTIYF.

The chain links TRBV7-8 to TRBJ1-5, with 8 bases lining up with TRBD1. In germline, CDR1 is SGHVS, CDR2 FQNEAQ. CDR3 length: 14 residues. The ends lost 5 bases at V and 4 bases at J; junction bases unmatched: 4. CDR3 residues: CASSPDRANQPQHF. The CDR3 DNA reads TGTGCCAGCAGCCCGGACAGGGCAAATCAGCCCCAGCATTTT.

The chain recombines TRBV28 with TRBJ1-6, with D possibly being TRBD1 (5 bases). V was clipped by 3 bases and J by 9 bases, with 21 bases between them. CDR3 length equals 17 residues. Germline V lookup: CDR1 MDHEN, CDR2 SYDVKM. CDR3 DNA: TGTGCCAGCAGTTTGAAGGGGCGCCCGGGGCGGGGTTCACCCCTCCACTTT. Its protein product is CASSLKGRPGRGSPLHF.

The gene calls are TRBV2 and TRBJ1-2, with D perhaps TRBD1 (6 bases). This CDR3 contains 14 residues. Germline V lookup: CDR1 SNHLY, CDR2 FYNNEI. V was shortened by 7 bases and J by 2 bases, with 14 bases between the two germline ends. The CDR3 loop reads CASTTGRSNYGYTF. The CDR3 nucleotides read TGTGCCAGCACTACAGGGCGCTCAAACTATGGCTACACCTTC.

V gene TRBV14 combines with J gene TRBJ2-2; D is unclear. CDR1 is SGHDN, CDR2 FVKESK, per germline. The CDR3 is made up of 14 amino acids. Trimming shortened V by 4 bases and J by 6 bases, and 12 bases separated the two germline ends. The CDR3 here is CASSPLGPAGELFF. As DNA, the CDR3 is TGTGCCAGCAGCCCTTTGGGCCCAGCCGGGGAGCTGTTTTTT. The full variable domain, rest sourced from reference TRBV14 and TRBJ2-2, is EAGVTQFPSHSVIEKGQTVTLRCDPISGHDNLYWYRRVMGKEIKFLLHFVKESKQDESGMPNNRFLAERTGGTYSTLKVQPAELEDSGVYFCASSPLGPAGELFFGEGSRLTVL.

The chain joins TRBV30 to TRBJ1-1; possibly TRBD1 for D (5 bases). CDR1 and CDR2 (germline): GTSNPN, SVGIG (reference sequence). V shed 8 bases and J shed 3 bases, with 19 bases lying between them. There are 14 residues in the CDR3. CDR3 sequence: CAPMGGKEDTEAFF. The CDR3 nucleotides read TGTGCCCCCATGGGGGGAAAAGAGGACACTGAAGCTTTCTTT.